One T cell receptor beta chain is described in this entry. Responders that carried the CFSE label, around 200,000 of them, were plated with around 200,000 irradiated, violet-dye-labeled stimulator cells. Generated by immunoSEQ multiplex PCR, the TCRdb table keeps only in-frame clones and is missing some. The sample lists 20,000 to 25,000 clones, about 41% occurring once. This sample was included in a study of graft-versus-host responses after intestinal transplantation. The overall study: All recipients got anti-thymocyte globulin induction, then tacrolimus and steroids for 3 to 4 years.

CDR1 is MDHEN and CDR2 is SYDVKM in the germline V gene. CDR3 length equals 15 residues. V lost 2 bases and J lost 9, with 17 bases in between. Sequenced here: alloreactive CD8+ T cells from a mixed lymphocyte reaction culture, sampled before transplantation. Subset noted: CFSE-low proliferating T cells sorted from approximately 6-day pre-transplant mixed lymphocyte reaction (GvH or HvG direction). This sequence joins TRBV28 and TRBJ2-1, with a possible D match to TRBD2 (6 bases). The receptor's source is a human patient who was an organ donor for intestinal transplantation. Here the CDR3 reads CASSLPAGPSVEQFF. Written as DNA, the CDR3 is TGTGCCAGCAGTTTACCCGCGGGACCCAGCGTTGAGCAGTTCTTC.